What follows is one T cell receptor beta chain and its context. The target antigen is unknown. PCR was performed using 60 Vbeta and 13 Jbeta primers. Assay: immunoSEQ multiplex PCR; the TCRdb copy retains only in-frame clones and omits some. The repertoire table contains 110,000 to 150,000 clones. The sample originates from a study of cytomegalovirus exposure and HLA in healthy donors. Study-wide context: Unique TCR beta sequences numbering about 100 million came from 150 million to 200 million T cells in an earlier analysis. General study findings and limits: It was reportedly the case that the classifier diagnosed cytomegalovirus status with high specificity and sensitivity.

V shed 2 bases and J 4 bases; nucleotides not matched to a gene: 12. Germline values: CDR1 SGHTA, CDR2 FQGNSA. This CDR3 region has 19 residues. Material for sequencing was PBMCs. This chain connects TRBV7-2 to TRBJ2-1; 12 bases match TRBD1. This clonotype originated in a man aged 35 to 55 in good health and CMV-seronegative. Here the CDR3 reads CASSLFGTGGFGLYNEQFF. The DNA of the CDR3 is TGTGCCAGCAGCTTATTCGGGACAGGGGGCTTTGGTCTGTACAATGAGCAGTTCTTC.